Following are 20 T cell receptor beta chains from one sample sequenced in a study of cytomegalovirus exposure and HLA in healthy donors. Vbeta (60) and Jbeta (13) primers were used in the PCR. TCRdb's copy holds only in-frame clones and misses some; the assay was immunoSEQ multiplex PCR. This table lists tens of thousands of clones. Input material: PBMCs. The receptors stem from a man between 50 and 59 years old in good health and CMV-seropositive.

This sequence joins TRBV7-2 and TRBJ2-1, with 11 bases matching TRBD2. The V gene end was trimmed by 3 bases and the J gene end by 7 bases; junction bases not matched to a gene: 8. CDR1 and CDR2 from the germline V gene are SGHTA and FQGNSA. The CDR3 covers 16 residues. The CDR3 sequence: CASSFRGGLAVNEQFF. CDR3 in DNA: TGTGCCAGCAGCTTTAGGGGGGGACTAGCGGTTAATGAGCAGTTCTTC.

The chain joins TRBV29-1 to TRBJ1-2; 8 bases are shared with TRBD1. CDR1 SQVTM and CDR2 ANQGSEA come from the germline V gene. The V segment lost 3 bases and the J segment 5 bases; nucleotides outside the gene matches: 5. This CDR3 is built from 13 residues. The CDR3 DNA reads TGCAGCGTTGATCAGACAGGGGATTATGGCTACACCTTC. Protein product: CSVDQTGDYGYTF.

The chain carries TRBV18 and TRBJ1-4; the D is unclear. From germline, CDR1 is KGHSH and CDR2 LQKENI. Trimming took off 1 base at V and 6 bases at J, with 12 bases between the two ends. The CDR3 is 15 residues long. This CDR3 is CASSPRAGRDEKLFF. In DNA form, the CDR3 reads TGTGCCAGCTCACCACGCGCGGGGAGGGATGAAAAACTGTTTTTT.

The chain uses TRBV18 and TRBJ2-3; no definite D call. V was clipped by 1 base and J by 2 bases, with 7 bases between them. This CDR3 contains 14 residues. Germline values: CDR1 KGHSH, CDR2 LQKENI. The CDR3 reads CASSPQQHTDTQYF. Here the CDR3 DNA reads TGTGCCAGCTCACCACAACAGCACACAGATACGCAGTATTTT.

This chain connects TRBV11-3 to TRBJ2-7, with 7 bases lining up with TRBD2. CDR3 length: 14 amino acids. Germline loops: CDR1 SGHNT, CDR2 YENEEA. V lost 5 bases to trimming and J lost 3 bases; unmatched junction nucleotides: 7. The CDR3 DNA reads TGTGCCAGCAGCCCTCACGGACTAGTCTACGAGCAGTACTTC. This translates into CASSPHGLVYEQYF.

This sequence joins TRBV30 and TRBJ1-1; D may be TRBD1 (5 bases). With 5 bases removed from V and 5 bases from J, the gap between germline ends came to 15 bases. Germline V lookup: CDR1 GTSNPN, CDR2 SVGIG (reference sequence). There are 13 residues in the CDR3. CDR3 in amino acids: CAWVQGAWTEAFF. Here the CDR3 DNA reads TGTGCCTGGGTTCAGGGTGCCTGGACTGAAGCTTTCTTT.

V and J are TRBV14 and TRBJ2-7, with TRBD2 identical over 8 bases. The CDR3 runs 15 residues. Germline CDR1 SGHDN, CDR2 FVKESK. Germline trimming cut 0 bases from V and 7 bases from J; bases unmatched to any gene: 8. DNA for the CDR3: TGTGCCAGCAGCCAAGAGGAAGCGGGAGTGAGGGAGCAGTACTTC. This codes for CASSQEEAGVREQYF. Looking up the rest from reference TRBV14 and TRBJ2-7 gives the full variable domain: EAGVTQFPSHSVIEKGQTVTLRCDPISGHDNLYWYRRVMGKEIKFLLHFVKESKQDESGMPNNRFLAERTGGTYSTLKVQPAELEDSGVYFCASSQEEAGVREQYFGPGTRLTVT.

This chain links TRBV29-1 with TRBJ1-4, with TRBD1 as a possible D gene (5 bases). The germline CDR1 and CDR2 sequences are SQVTM and ANQGSEA. The ends were cut back, 4 bases at V and 5 bases at J, with 14 bases in the middle. The CDR3 totals 14 residues. CDR3 nucleotides: TGCAGCGTTGGTGGCGGGACGGGGAATGAAAAACTGTTTTTT. It specifies CSVGGGTGNEKLFF.

This sequence joins TRBV7-9 and TRBJ2-1; 7 nucleotides align to TRBD1. Germline V gives CDR1 SEHNR, CDR2 FQNEAQ (reference sequence). With 1 base clipped from V and 6 bases from J, the junction kept 3 bases outside the gene matches. CDR3 size: 14 residues. The CDR3: CASSLVSGGNEQFF. CDR3 coding DNA: TGTGCCAGCAGCTTAGTTTCAGGGGGCAATGAGCAGTTCTTC.

The gene calls are TRBV29-1 and TRBJ1-2, with D unresolved. CDR3 length equals 15 residues. CDR1 and CDR2 (germline): SQVTM, ANQGSEA. Between the trimmed V and J ends, which lost 2 bases and 2 bases, there was a span of 15 bases. CDR3 bases: TGCAGCGTTGAAAGCCTTGCCGAGCGAAACTATGGCTACACCTTC. This translates into CSVESLAERNYGYTF. Variable domain in full (rest from reference TRBV29-1 and TRBJ1-2): SAVISQKPSRDICQRGTSLTIQCQVDSQVTMMFWYRQQPGQSLTLIATANQGSEATYESGFVIDKFPISRPNLTFSTLTVSNMSPEDSSIYLCSVESLAERNYGYTFGSGTRLTVV.

The CDR3 spells CATSRVAGGDIQYF. CDR3 DNA sequence: TGTGCCACCAGCAGAGTCGCGGGGGGGGACATTCAGTACTTC. The chain carries TRBV15 and TRBJ2-4, with 9 bases lining up with TRBD2. The CDR3 spans 14 residues. V was clipped by 1 base and J by 8 bases; unmatched bases: 3. Germline V gene data show CDR1 as LNHNV and CDR2 as YYDKDF (reference sequence).

V usage is TRBV4-2 and J usage is TRBJ1-2, with D maybe TRBD1 (6 bases). The CDR3 sequence is 15 residues long. Germline CDR1 is LGHNA and CDR2 is YNFKEQ. V gave up 0 bases and J gave up 4 bases, with 12 bases separating them. The CDR3 reads CASSQDIQGAYGYTF. Written as DNA, the CDR3 is TGTGCCAGCAGCCAAGATATACAGGGTGCCTATGGCTACACCTTC.

The rearrangement joins TRBV4-3 to TRBJ1-2; D might be TRBD1 (6 bases). Germline V lookup: CDR1 LGHNA, CDR2 YSLEER. The CDR3 contains 15 residues. Trimming left V 0 bases short and J 6 bases short, with 14 bases between. CDR3 protein: CASSQEYREIHGYTF. The CDR3 coding sequence is TGCGCCAGCAGCCAAGAGTACAGGGAGATTCATGGCTACACCTTC.

J is TRBJ1-5 and V is TRBV9, with 8 bases aligning to TRBD1. This CDR3 is 16 amino acids long. Germline loops: CDR1 SGDLS, CDR2 YYNGEE. J was trimmed by 4 bases and V by 3 bases; bases with no gene match: 9. The CDR3 DNA is TGTGCCAGCAGCGCAGGGACAGGCACGCCTAATCAGCCCCAGCATTTT. Residues: CASSAGTGTPNQPQHF.

In regard to this clone: One junction end does not reproduce the germline sequence, and a read error may be involved. The chain couples TRBV18 to TRBJ2-6, with D unclear. This CDR3 comprises 15 residues. Germline loops: CDR1 KGHSH, CDR2 LQKENI. The CDR3 is CASSPPNSGANVLTF. CDR3 coding DNA: TGTGCCAGCTCCCCACCCAACTCTGGGGCCAACGTCCTGACTTTC.

V and J are TRBV9 and TRBJ1-2; TRBD1 is a possible D gene (5 bases). V gave up 4 bases and J gave up 3 bases, with 10 bases separating them. The germline V gene encodes CDR1 SGDLS and CDR2 YYNGEE. The CDR3 runs to 13 residues. CDR3 nucleotides: TGTGCCAGCAGCCTCGGGGGGGACTATGGCTACACCTTC. This encodes CASSLGGDYGYTF.

The gene calls are TRBV7-9 and TRBJ2-7, with 9 bases lining up with TRBD2. This CDR3 has 16 amino acids. The V and J ends lost 5 bases and 2 bases, in that order; junction bases with no gene match: 10. CDR1 is SEHNR and CDR2 is FQNEAQ in the germline V gene (reference sequence). The CDR3 nucleotides are TGTGCCAGCAGCCCCCCCCCTAGCGGGGAAGCCTACGAGCAGTACTTC. Its protein is CASSPPPSGEAYEQYF.

The chain combines TRBV13 with TRBJ2-2, with a possible D match to TRBD2 (6 bases). Germline loops: CDR1 PRHDT, CDR2 FYEKMQ (reference sequence). The CDR3 has 15 residues. V shed 7 bases and J shed 5 bases, with 17 bases lying between them. CDR3 coding DNA: TGTGCCAGCACCCTAAGGGCAGGGAGGACCGGGGAGCTGTTTTTT. It specifies CASTLRAGRTGELFF. Based on the CDR3 plus reference TRBV13 and TRBJ2-2, the full variable domain is AAGVIQSPRHLIKEKRETATLKCYPIPRHDTVYWYQQGPGQDPQFLISFYEKMQSDKGSIPDRFSAQQFSDYHSELNMSSLELGDSALYFCASTLRAGRTGELFFGEGSRLTVL.

The chain links TRBV5-1 to TRBJ1-5; perhaps TRBD1 as D (5 bases). The germline CDR1 and CDR2 sequences are SGHRS and YFSETQ. The V end was cut by 0 bases, the J end by 7 bases, with 8 bases between. The CDR3 consists of 13 residues. In nucleotides, the CDR3 is TGCGCCAGCAGCTTGGGGGGGGACCAGCCCCAGCATTTT. Its protein is CASSLGGDQPQHF.

The genes are TRBV9 and TRBJ2-3; 8 nucleotides align to TRBD1. There are 14 residues in the CDR3. With V trimmed by 4 bases and J by 2 bases, 3 bases remained unmatched. Germline CDR1 reads SGDLS; CDR2 reads YYNGEE. The CDR3 loop is CASSQGALTDTQYF. The CDR3 DNA reads as TGTGCCAGCAGCCAGGGGGCCCTCACAGATACGCAGTATTTT.